This T cell receptor beta chain was retrieved from a study of blood T cell repertoires in COVID-19. Turning to the study itself: Acute and convalescent COVID-19 specimens originated in the United States, Italy and Spain. In each case, the material was cDNA or gDNA derived from T cells, B-cell-depleted T cells, or PBMCs.

Germline values: CDR1 MNHNY, CDR2 SVGAGI (reference sequence). V lost 7 bases and J lost 0; bases outside the gene matches: 5. This CDR3 has 14 residues. Original processing notes: Nucleated cell counts were estimated from reference gene primer amplification. TCRdb keeps only in-frame clones here, not all; method: immunoSEQ multiplex PCR. That table furnishes V, J and clone size, whereas the DNA furnished D and trimming. The sample consists of fewer than 200,000 clones, 82% of them appearing once. The source material was peripheral blood. J is TRBJ2-5 and V is TRBV6-6; TRBD1 agrees at 7 bases. The receptor was isolated from a woman between 65 and 79 years old with acute or convalescent COVID-19. This chain's CDR3 is CASTQQGYQETQYF. CDR3 DNA sequence: TGTGCCAGCACCCAACAGGGGTACCAAGAGACCCAGTACTTC.